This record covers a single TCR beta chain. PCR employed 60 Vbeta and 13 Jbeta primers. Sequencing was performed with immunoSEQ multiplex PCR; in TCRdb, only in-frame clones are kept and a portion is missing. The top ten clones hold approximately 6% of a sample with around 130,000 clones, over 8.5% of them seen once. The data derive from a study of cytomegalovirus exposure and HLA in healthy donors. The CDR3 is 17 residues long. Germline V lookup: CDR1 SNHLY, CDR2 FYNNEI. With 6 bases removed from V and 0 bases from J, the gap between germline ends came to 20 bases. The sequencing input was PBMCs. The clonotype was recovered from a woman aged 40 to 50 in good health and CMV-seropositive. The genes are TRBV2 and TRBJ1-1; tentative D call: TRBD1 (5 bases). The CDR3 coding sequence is TGTGCCAGCAGCATGGGGGGGATTGGCAGGGTGAACACTGAAGCTTTCTTT. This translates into CASSMGGIGRVNTEAFF.